This TCR beta chain came from a study of vaccination and CD4 T cells after COVID-19. In its sample, this clonotype was seen a few times. Its cognate antigen is unknown. Treatment given: approximately 10-day PBMC culture with coronavirus spike peptide pools or control peptides (ViraFEST assay). Scientists ran DNA taken from cultured CD4+ T cells through the Oncomine TCR Beta short-read assay for sequencing. Via MiXCR, TCRdb re-called the PCR reads, giving one row per CDR3 protein. In the table there are over 11,000 distinct CDR3 sequences, around 21% of which are singletons. V lost 1 base to trimming and J lost 7 bases, with 15 bases between them. CDR3 length: 15 residues. Germline assignment: CDR1 SGHDT and CDR2 YYEEEE.

The sample was cultured CD4+ T cells from blood. The receptor was isolated from a human donor with COVID-19. The chain is built from TRBV5-6 and TRBJ1-5; a weak D match, TRBD1 (5 bases). The CDR3 sequence is CASSLSGTGNQPQHF. CDR3 DNA: TGTGCCAGCAGCTTGTCTGGGACGGGAAACCAGCCCCAGCATTTT.